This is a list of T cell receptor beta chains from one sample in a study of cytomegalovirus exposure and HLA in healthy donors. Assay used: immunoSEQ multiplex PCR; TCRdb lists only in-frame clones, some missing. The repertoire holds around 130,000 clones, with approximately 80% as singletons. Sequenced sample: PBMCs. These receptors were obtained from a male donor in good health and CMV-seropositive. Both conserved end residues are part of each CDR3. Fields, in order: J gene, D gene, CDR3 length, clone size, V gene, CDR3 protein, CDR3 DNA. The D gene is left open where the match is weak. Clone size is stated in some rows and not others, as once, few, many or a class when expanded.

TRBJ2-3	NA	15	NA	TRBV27	CASNRPSSSTDTQYF	TGTGCCAGCAATCGTCCTAGCAGTTCCACAGATACGCAGTATTTT
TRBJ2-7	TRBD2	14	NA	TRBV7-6	CASSSGLAGNEQYF	TGTGCCAGCAGCTCCGGACTAGCGGGTAACGAGCAGTACTTC
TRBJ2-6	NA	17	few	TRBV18	CASSPRPGVAGANVLTF	TGTGCCAGCTCACCTAGGCCAGGGGTGGCTGGGGCCAACGTCCTGACTTTC
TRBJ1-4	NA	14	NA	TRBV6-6	CASSNRDQPGELFF	TGTGCCAGCAGCAACCGGGACCAGCCAGGGGAACTGTTTTTT
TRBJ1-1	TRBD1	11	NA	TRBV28	CASRGPTEAFF	TGTGCCAGTAGGGGGCCCACTGAAGCTTTCTTT
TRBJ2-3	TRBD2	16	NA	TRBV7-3	CASSSGLAGSTDTQYF	TGTGCCAGCAGCTCGGGACTAGCGGGAAGCACAGATACGCAGTATTTT
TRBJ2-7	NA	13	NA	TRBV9	CASSVGTELEQYF	TGTGCCAGCAGCGTCGGGACTGAGTTGGAGCAGTACTTC
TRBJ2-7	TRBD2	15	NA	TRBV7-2	CASSWGLGPAYEQYF	TGTGCCAGCAGCTGGGGACTAGGTCCAGCCTACGAGCAGTACTTC
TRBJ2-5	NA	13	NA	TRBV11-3	CASSLNFQETQYF	TGTGCCAGCAGCTTAAACTTCCAAGAGACCCAGTACTTC
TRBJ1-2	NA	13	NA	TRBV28	CASSIGGDYGYTF	TGTGCCAGCTCGATCGGGGGAGACTATGGCTACACCTTC
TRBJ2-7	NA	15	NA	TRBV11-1	CASSYDSSIYYEQYF	TGTGCCAGCAGCTACGATAGCTCCATCTACTACGAGCAGTACTTC
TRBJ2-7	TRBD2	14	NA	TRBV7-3	CASSLSSGAVEQYF	TGTGCCAGCAGCTTATCTAGCGGAGCGGTGGAGCAGTACTTC
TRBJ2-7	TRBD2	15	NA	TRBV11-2	CASSLGTSPSYEQYF	TGTGCCAGCAGCTTGGGGACTAGCCCCTCCTACGAGCAGTACTTC
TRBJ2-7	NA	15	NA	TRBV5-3	CAEACDTLPAYEQYF	TGTGCCGAAGCTTGTGACACCCTGCCGGCCTACGAGCAGTACTTC
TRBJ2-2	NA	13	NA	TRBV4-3	CASSPAGVGELFF	TGCGCCAGCAGCCCCGCAGGGGTCGGGGAGCTGTTTTTT
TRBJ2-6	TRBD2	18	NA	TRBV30	CAWSRGGALSSGANGLTF	TGTGCCTGGAGCCGGGGGGGGGCGCTTAGCTCTGGGGCCAACGGCCTGACTTTC
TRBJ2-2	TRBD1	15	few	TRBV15	CATSPRDRNTGELFF	TGTGCCACCAGCCCTCGGGACAGGAACACCGGGGAGCTGTTTTTT
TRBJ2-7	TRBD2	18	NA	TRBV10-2	CASSERMGTSGRGHEQYF	TGCGCCAGCAGTGAACGAATGGGGACTAGCGGGAGGGGACACGAGCAGTACTTC
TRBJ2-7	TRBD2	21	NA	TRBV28	CASQQGGRLAGEWSRTYEQYF	TGTGCCAGCCAACAGGGGGGAAGACTAGCGGGAGAATGGTCGAGGACCTACGAGCAGTACTTC
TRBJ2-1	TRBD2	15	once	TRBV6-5	CASSPRTSGLNEQFF	TGTGCCAGCAGTCCTAGGACTAGCGGCCTCAATGAGCAGTTCTTC
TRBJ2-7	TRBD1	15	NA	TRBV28	CASSFPDRGQYEQYF	TGTGCCAGCAGTTTCCCGGACAGGGGGCAGTACGAGCAGTACTTC
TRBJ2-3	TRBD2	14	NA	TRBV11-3	CASSLGAGLDTQYF	TGTGCCAGCAGCTTGGGAGCGGGGTTGGATACGCAGTATTTT
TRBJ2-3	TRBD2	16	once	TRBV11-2	CASSLEWGGLDDTQYF	TGTGCCAGCAGCTTAGAGTGGGGAGGGCTAGATGATACGCAGTATTTT
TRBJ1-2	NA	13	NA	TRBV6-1	CASRASGLGGYTF	TGTGCCAGCAGGGCATCAGGACTCGGTGGCTACACCTTC
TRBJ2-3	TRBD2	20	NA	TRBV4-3	CASSRSWGLAGGTSTDTQYF	TGCGCCAGCAGCCGCTCCTGGGGACTAGCGGGCGGTACTAGCACAGATACGCAGTATTTT
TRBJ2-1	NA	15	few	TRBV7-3	CASSLLPGSYNEQFF	TGTGCCAGCAGCTTACTCCCGGGCTCCTACAATGAGCAGTTCTTC
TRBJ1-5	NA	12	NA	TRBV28	CASSWYREPQHF	TGTGCCAGCAGTTGGTACCGGGAGCCCCAGCATTTT
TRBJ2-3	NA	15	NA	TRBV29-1	CSVPRSGLSTDTQYF	TGCAGCGTGCCCCGGAGCGGGCTTAGCACAGATACGCAGTATTTT
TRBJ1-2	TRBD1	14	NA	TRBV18	CASSPGQEYYGYTF	TGTGCCAGCTCACCGGGACAGGAGTACTATGGCTACACCTTC
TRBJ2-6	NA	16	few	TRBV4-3	CASSQEGGAGANVLTF	TGCGCCAGCAGCCAAGAAGGCGGTGCTGGGGCCAACGTCCTGACTTTC
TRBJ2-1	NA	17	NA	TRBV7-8	CASSSSLAPRSRNEQFF	TGTGCCAGCAGCTCCTCTCTAGCGCCTCGGTCTCGAAATGAGCAGTTCTTC
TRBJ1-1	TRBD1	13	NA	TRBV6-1	CASSTDRASEAFF	TGTGCCAGCAGTACGGACAGGGCCAGTGAAGCTTTCTTT
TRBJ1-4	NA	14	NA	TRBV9	CASSGTAAPEKLFF	TGTGCCAGCAGCGGGACAGCAGCCCCTGAAAAACTGTTTTTT
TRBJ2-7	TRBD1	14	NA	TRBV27	CASSIDRAAYEQYF	TGTGCCAGCAGCATTGACAGGGCTGCCTACGAGCAGTACTTC
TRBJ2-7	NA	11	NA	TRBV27	CASSQGLEQYF	TGTGCCAGCAGCCAGGGACTCGAGCAGTACTTC
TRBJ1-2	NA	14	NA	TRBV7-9	CASSLSGIDYGYTF	TGTGCCAGCAGCTTATCGGGAATTGACTATGGCTACACCTTC
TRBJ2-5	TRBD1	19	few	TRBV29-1	CSVEDPTEGAGAVGETQYF	TGCAGCGTTGAAGATCCCACCGAGGGGGCAGGGGCGGTCGGAGAGACCCAGTACTTC
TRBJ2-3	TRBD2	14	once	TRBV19	CASSRLADTDTQYF	TGTGCCAGTAGTAGACTAGCGGACACAGATACGCAGTATTTT
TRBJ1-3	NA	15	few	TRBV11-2	CASSLSWSSGNTIYF	TGTGCCAGCAGCCTATCTTGGAGCTCTGGAAACACCATATATTTT